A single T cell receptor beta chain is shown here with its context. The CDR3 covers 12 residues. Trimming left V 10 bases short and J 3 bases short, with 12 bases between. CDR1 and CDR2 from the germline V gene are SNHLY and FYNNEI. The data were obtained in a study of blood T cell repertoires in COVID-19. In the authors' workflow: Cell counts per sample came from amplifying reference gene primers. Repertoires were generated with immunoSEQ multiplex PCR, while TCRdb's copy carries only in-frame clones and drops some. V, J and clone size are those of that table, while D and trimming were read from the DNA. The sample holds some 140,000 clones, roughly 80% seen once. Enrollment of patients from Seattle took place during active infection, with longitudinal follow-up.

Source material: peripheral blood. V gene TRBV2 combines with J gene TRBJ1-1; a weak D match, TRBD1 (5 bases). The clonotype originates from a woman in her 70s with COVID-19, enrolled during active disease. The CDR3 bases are TGTGCCACCCGGGGGGAGGACACTGAAGCTTTCTTT. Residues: CATRGEDTEAFF.